The rows below give T cell receptor beta chains drawn from one sample of a study of T-cell memory formation after mild COVID-19. One entry per CDR3 protein results from TCRdb running MiXCR on the 5' RACE reads. The table lists fewer than 350,000 distinct CDR3 sequences, more than 15% of them singletons, with approximately 20% in the top ten. Material: PBMCs or a T cell subset sorted from them (not recorded which). The source of these receptors is a man aged 18 to 29 who had mild COVID-19 (a few samples of this study predate the infection). Cell type and time point are not known. CDR3s include the opening cysteine and the closing phenylalanine or tryptophan. Fields, in order: D gene, clone size, J gene, V gene, CDR3 DNA, CDR3 protein. D genes are given only for firm matches. Only part of the rows carry a size: once, few, many, or a class if the clone is expanded.

>NA|many|TRBJ2-7|TRBV12-3/TRBV12-4
TGTGCCAGCAGTTTACCCCTAGGCGAGCAGTACTTC
CASSLPLGEQYF
>TRBD2|many|TRBJ2-2|TRBV7-2
TGTGCCAGCAGCTCGGGACTACCCGGGGAGCTGTTTTTT
CASSSGLPGELFF
>NA|few|TRBJ1-5|TRBV5-6
TGTGCCAGCAGCTTGGGGGGCCGTCAGCCCCAGCATTTT
CASSLGGRQPQHF
>NA|NA|TRBJ1-3|TRBV9
TGTGCCAGCAGCCCCCTACAGGGAAGGAACACCATATATTTT
CASSPLQGRNTIYF
>TRBD2|NA|TRBJ2-1|TRBV12-3/TRBV12-4
TGTGCCAGCAGACGAGCGGGGGGGTTCTACAATGAGCAGTTCTTC
CASRRAGGFYNEQFF
>NA|few|TRBJ2-6|TRBV7-6
TGTGCCAGCAGCTTCCGCTCTGGGGCCAACGTCCTGACTTTC
CASSFRSGANVLTF
>NA|NA|TRBJ2-1|TRBV29-1
TGCAGCGTTGAAAGCGGATCCCGCTCCTACAATGAGCAGTTCTTC
CSVESGSRSYNEQFF
>NA|few|TRBJ2-7|TRBV4-2
TGTGCCAGCAGCCAAGATAGACGGGAGCAGTACTTC
CASSQDRREQYF
>NA|many|TRBJ2-3|TRBV5-1
TGCGCCAGCAGCTTGCAACCTCGGGGAACAGATACGCAGTATTTT
CASSLQPRGTDTQYF
>NA|few|TRBJ1-5|TRBV30
TGTGCCTGGAGTGTCGGTAGCAATCAGCCCCAGCATTTT
CAWSVGSNQPQHF
>NA|NA|TRBJ2-3|TRBV28
TGTGCCAGCAGTTTAGCGGGGATTGGGAAAACAGATACGCAGTATTTT
CASSLAGIGKTDTQYF
>NA|NA|TRBJ2-5|TRBV20-1
TGCAGTGCCCGGACTCCTACCCAGTACTTC
CSARTPTQYF
>NA|few|TRBJ2-2|TRBV25-1
TGTGCCAGCAGTGACGGGAGAACTTTCACCGGGGAGCTGTTTTTT
CASSDGRTFTGELFF
>TRBD1|NA|TRBJ2-1|TRBV7-9
TGTGCCACCGGTAGACAGGGTACCTACAATGAGCAGTTCTTC
CATGRQGTYNEQFF
>NA|few|TRBJ2-7|TRBV9
TGTGCCAGCAGCGTCGGTGGGCTTGCCCCCTACGAGCAGTACTTC
CASSVGGLAPYEQYF
>NA|NA|TRBJ2-5|TRBV12-5
TGTGCTAGTGGTTCTGGGCGCGAGACCCAGTACTTC
CASGSGRETQYF
>NA|many|TRBJ1-5|TRBV25-1
TGTGCCAGCAGTCAGACGGATAGCAATCAGCCCCAGCATTTT
CASSQTDSNQPQHF
>NA|NA|TRBJ2-7|TRBV7-9
TGTGCCACCTCCGGGAAAGACTACGAGCAGTACTTC
CATSGKDYEQYF
>NA|few|TRBJ2-3|TRBV24-1
TGTGCCACCGCGGCAGGAGGCCACGGCACAGATACGCAGTATTTT
CATAAGGHGTDTQYF
>NA|NA|TRBJ2-1|TRBV29-1
TGCAGCGCCGGGACACCTTACAATGAGCAGTTCTTC
CSAGTPYNEQFF
>TRBD2|NA|TRBJ2-3|TRBV20-1
TGCAGTGCTAGACCTACTAGCGCAGATTTTGCAGATACGCAGTATTTT
CSARPTSADFADTQYF
>TRBD1|many|TRBJ1-2|TRBV7-9
TGTGCCAGCAGCTTGAGGGGACAGGGAGATGGCTACACCTTC
CASSLRGQGDGYTF
>NA|few|TRBJ2-3|TRBV20-1
TGCAGTGCTAGGGGGAGCACAGATACGCAGTATTTT
CSARGSTDTQYF
>TRBD1|NA|TRBJ1-1|TRBV7-9
TGTGCCAGCAGCTTAGTCGGCAGGGGGATGGCTGAAGCTTTCTTT
CASSLVGRGMAEAFF
>NA|NA|TRBJ1-1|TRBV4-1
TGCGCCAGCAGGCTGTCCGGGGGGTTTAACACTGAAGCTTTCTTT
CASRLSGGFNTEAFF
>NA|few|TRBJ2-1|TRBV6-2/TRBV6-3
TGTGCCAGCAGTTACTCCGGGGTATTGGTCTACAATGAGCAGTTCTTC
CASSYSGVLVYNEQFF
>NA|NA|TRBJ2-3|TRBV7-9
TGTGCCAGCAGCACTGCCGTGGCAGGGGTCCCAGATACGCAGTATTTT
CASSTAVAGVPDTQYF
>NA|NA|TRBJ1-3|TRBV7-2
TGTGCCAGCAGCGAACAGGGACACACCATATATTTT
CASSEQGHTIYF
>NA|few|TRBJ2-7|TRBV5-1
TGCGCCAGCAGCTTGGGTCTTCCCTACGAGCAGTACTTC
CASSLGLPYEQYF
>NA|few|TRBJ2-3|TRBV14
TGTGCCAGCAGCCAAAGGTTGGCAGATACGCAGTATTTT
CASSQRLADTQYF
>NA|few|TRBJ2-3|TRBV7-2
TGTGCCAGCAGCTTAACGGGCTCGGACGCGATCAGCACAGATACGCAGTATTTT
CASSLTGSDAISTDTQYF
>NA|few|TRBJ1-2|TRBV4-1
TGCGCCAGCAGCCCCTCACCGACAGCGCACTATGGCTACACCTTC
CASSPSPTAHYGYTF
>NA|NA|TRBJ2-2|TRBV9
TGTGCCAGCAGCCCCCGCACGAACACCGGGGAGCTGTTTTTT
CASSPRTNTGELFF
>NA|few|TRBJ2-2|TRBV4-2
TGTGCCAGCAGCCAAGAGGTATCAGGTACCGGGGAGCTGTTTTTT
CASSQEVSGTGELFF
>NA|few|TRBJ2-1|TRBV9
TGTGCCAGCAGCGTAGTCGGGGACAACTACAATGAGCAGTTCTTC
CASSVVGDNYNEQFF
>TRBD2|NA|TRBJ2-1|TRBV6-5
TGTGCCAGCACTCGTAGCGGGGCTTACAATGAGCAGTTCTTC
CASTRSGAYNEQFF
>NA|many|TRBJ2-3|TRBV6-5
TGTGCCAGCAGTTACTCTCTGGGCACAGATACGCAGTATTTT
CASSYSLGTDTQYF
>NA|many|TRBJ2-4|TRBV5-5
TGTGCCAGCAGCTTGCTCACAGCCGAGCTTATAGTTCAGTACTTC
CASSLLTAELIVQYF
>NA|NA|TRBJ1-1|TRBV10-2
TGCGCCAGCAGAACTGGGTTTGCCACTGAAGCTTTCTTT
CASRTGFATEAFF
>NA|few|TRBJ2-7|TRBV5-1
TGCGCCAGCAGCTCCAAGGGAGACTACGAGCAGTACTTC
CASSSKGDYEQYF
>TRBD2|NA|TRBJ2-5|TRBV10-2
TGCGCCAGCAGTGAGTTGGGGACTAGCGGCCAAGAGACCCAGTACTTC
CASSELGTSGQETQYF